The next 4 T cell receptor beta chains were all read from a single sample in a study of Graves' ophthalmopathy and Graves' hyperthyroidism. TCR beta CDR3 regions were amplified from RNA transcripts. Second-round multiplex PCR came after a first-round RT-PCR that employed HTBI primers. Via MiXCR, TCRdb re-called the multiplex PCR reads, giving one row per CDR3 protein. The table lists around 1.1 million distinct CDR3 sequences, about 38% of them singletons, with 8.5% to 14% in the top ten. The sample taken for sequencing was peripheral blood or thyroid tissue (not recorded which). The receptors originated from an adult man with Graves' hyperthyroidism.

The chain employs TRBV10-3 and TRBJ1-4; 7 bases match TRBD1. This CDR3 is built from 16 residues. J lost 7 bases, V lost 0 bases, and 8 bases had no gene match. Germline V gene data show CDR1 as ENHRY and CDR2 as SYGVKD. CDR3 protein: CAISESQSRGSEKLFF. CDR3 bases: TGTGCCATCAGTGAGTCGCAATCCAGGGGGAGTGAAAAACTGTTTTTT.

This clonotype was recorded many times. The V and J genes are TRBV7-2 and TRBJ1-5; TRBD1 matches at 7 bases. The V gene end was trimmed by 7 bases and the J gene end by 0 bases; junction bases not matched to a gene: 9. The CDR3 totals 16 residues. Germline CDR1 is SGHTA and CDR2 is FQGNSA. CDR3 in amino acids: CASTTGALSSNQPQHF. The CDR3 DNA reads TGTGCCAGCACTACAGGGGCTTTGAGTAGCAATCAGCCCCAGCATTTT.

This clonotype was found many times. The chain employs TRBV20-1 and TRBJ1-4; TRBD1 aligns across 9 bases. V was clipped by 3 bases and J by 9 bases; unmatched bases: 11. The CDR3 is 15 residues long. Germline assignment: CDR1 DFQATT and CDR2 SNEGSKA (reference sequence). Here the CDR3 DNA reads TGCAGTGCTAGCATGGTGACAGGGGGAGGGCAAAAACTGTTTTTT. This codes for CSASMVTGGGQKLFF.

This clonotype was seen a handful of times. The rearrangement joins TRBV20-1 to TRBJ2-5; tentatively, D is TRBD2 (6 bases). The CDR3 runs to 14 residues. The germline V gene has CDR1 DFQATT and CDR2 SNEGSKA (reference sequence). V dropped 6 bases and J dropped 4 bases, with 18 bases sitting between them. As DNA, the CDR3 is TGCAGTGCCCCCAGACTAGATATTGGAGAGACCCAGTACTTC. This codes for CSAPRLDIGETQYF.